A selection of T cell receptor beta chains follows, all from one sample in a study of control samples from healthy donors and cancer patients. TCRdb's table, derived via immunoSEQ multiplex PCR, lists solely in-frame clones and lacks some. The sample lists about 160,000 clones; around 90% were seen once. Source material: blood. The receptor set was obtained from a young woman in good health. Each CDR3 is given with its conserved first and last residue. The D gene is left open where the match is weak. Only some rows state a clone size, as once, few, many or a class for expanded clones.

D,size,V,J,CDR3,DNA
.,.,TRBV20-1,TRBJ2-6,CSASNSSGANVLTF,TGCAGTGCTAGTAATAGCTCTGGGGCCAACGTCCTGACTTTC
TRBD1,.,TRBV10-2,TRBJ1-2,CASSDFSQGAHGYTF,TGCGCCAGCAGTGATTTTTCCCAGGGGGCTCATGGCTACACCTTC
.,.,TRBV24-1,TRBJ2-3,CATSDWGAGDTDTQYF,TGTGCCACCAGTGATTGGGGCGCAGGAGACACAGATACGCAGTATTTT
.,.,TRBV7-9,TRBJ2-1,CASSPGAGAREQFF,TGTGCCAGCAGCCCCGGGGCAGGGGCTAGAGAGCAGTTCTTC
.,.,TRBV9,TRBJ2-7,CASSVVPGDYEQYF,TGTGCCAGCAGCGTAGTCCCAGGCGACTACGAGCAGTACTTC
.,once,TRBV5-6,TRBJ2-1,CASSLGALDEQFF,TGTGCCAGCAGCCTCGGGGCCCTCGATGAGCAGTTCTTC
TRBD1,.,TRBV6-5,TRBJ1-1,CASRGQGYTEAFF,TGTGCCAGCAGGGGACAGGGGTACACTGAAGCTTTCTTT
.,few,TRBV12-3/TRBV12-4,TRBJ1-1,CASTVLRTEAFF,TGTGCCAGCACAGTCCTGCGGACTGAAGCTTTCTTT
TRBD1,.,TRBV19,TRBJ1-5,CASSIPGTGIYSNQPQHF,TGTGCCAGTAGTATCCCCGGGACAGGCATCTATAGCAATCAGCCCCAGCATTTT
.,.,TRBV2,TRBJ1-4,CASSEGSGDFEKLFF,TGTGCCAGCAGTGAAGGCTCGGGGGATTTCGAAAAACTGTTTTTT
.,.,TRBV18,TRBJ2-7,CASSPSGGTTRYEQYF,TGTGCCAGCTCACCATCGGGGGGCACGACCCGCTACGAGCAGTACTTC
.,.,TRBV20-1,TRBJ2-4,CSAQTGNIQYF,TGCAGTGCCCAGACCGGAAACATTCAGTACTTC
TRBD1,.,TRBV2,TRBJ2-1,CASKGQGALGEQFF,TGTGCCAGCAAAGGACAGGGGGCGTTAGGTGAGCAGTTCTTC
.,once,TRBV24-1,TRBJ1-1,CATSDSVWGGAFF,TGTGCCACCAGTGATTCAGTCTGGGGGGGAGCTTTCTTT
TRBD1,.,TRBV4-3,TRBJ2-7,CASGGQWGSFYEQYF,TGCGCCAGCGGGGGACAGTGGGGCTCTTTTTACGAGCAGTACTTC
.,.,TRBV7-9,TRBJ1-3,CASSYQGASGNTIYF,TGTGCCAGCAGCTACCAGGGTGCCTCTGGAAACACCATATATTTT
.,.,TRBV30,TRBJ1-6,CAWSVTPGNSPLHF,TGTGCCTGGAGTGTCACCCCAGGGAATTCACCCCTCCACTTT
.,.,TRBV7-9,TRBJ1-2,CASSPWTIGYTF,TGTGCCAGCAGCCCCTGGACTATCGGCTACACCTTC
TRBD2,.,TRBV18,TRBJ2-3,CASSPQFGLAGGADTQYF,TGTGCCAGCTCACCACAGTTTGGACTAGCGGGAGGGGCAGATACGCAGTATTTT
TRBD1,.,TRBV28,TRBJ1-2,CASTPGDRGLGGYTF,TGTGCCAGCACCCCAGGGGACAGGGGGTTGGGAGGCTACACCTTC
.,.,TRBV6-4,TRBJ2-7,CASSKQYF,TGTGCCAGCAGTAAGCAGTACTTC
TRBD2,.,TRBV9,TRBJ2-3,CASSSHSGLVQYF,TGTGCCAGCAGCTCCCATAGCGGGCTGGTCCAGTATTTT
.,once,TRBV19,TRBJ1-2,CASSSGRSNYGYTF,TGTGCCAGTAGTTCCGGGCGAAGCAACTATGGCTACACCTTC
.,.,TRBV27,TRBJ2-7,CASRIGIGYEQYF,TGTGCCAGCAGAATAGGGATCGGCTACGAGCAGTACTTC
.,.,TRBV18,TRBJ2-5,CASSPDGWETQYF,TGTGCCAGCTCCCCGGACGGATGGGAGACCCAGTACTTC
.,.,TRBV6-5,TRBJ1-1,CASSFGRAHTEAFF,TGTGCCAGCAGTTTCGGCAGGGCACACACTGAAGCTTTCTTT
.,.,TRBV4-1,TRBJ2-1,CASSQGLYNEQFF,TGCGCCAGCAGCCAAGGACTCTACAATGAGCAGTTCTTC
TRBD1,once,TRBV19,TRBJ1-1,CASSPGGQGTFF,TGTGCCAGTAGTCCGGGGGGACAGGGGACTTTCTTT
.,.,TRBV4-3,TRBJ2-2,CASSQETGENTGELFF,TGCGCCAGCAGCCAAGAAACGGGAGAGAACACCGGGGAGCTGTTTTTT
.,.,TRBV5-1,TRBJ2-7,CASSLNGASDLEQYF,TGCGCCAGCAGCTTGAATGGGGCCTCGGACCTCGAGCAGTACTTC
TRBD2,.,TRBV9,TRBJ2-1,CASSAGGLAANNEQFF,TGTGCCAGCAGCGCGGGAGGGCTAGCGGCTAACAATGAGCAGTTCTTC
TRBD1,.,TRBV28,TRBJ2-7,CASRQQGYEQYF,TGTGCCAGCAGACAACAGGGGTACGAGCAGTACTTC
TRBD1,.,TRBV5-1,TRBJ2-7,CASSSGTGPYEQYF,TGCGCCAGCAGCTCCGGGACAGGCCCCTACGAGCAGTACTTC
TRBD2,.,TRBV6-1,TRBJ2-3,CASSAPGLAGDPDTQYF,TGTGCCAGCAGTGCCCCGGGACTAGCGGGAGATCCAGATACGCAGTATTTT
.,.,TRBV28,TRBJ2-7,CASSLGTLHEQYF,TGTGCCAGCAGTTTGGGGACTCTCCACGAGCAGTACTTC
.,.,TRBV12-3/TRBV12-4,TRBJ2-5,CASQGQTGTQYF,TGTGCCAGCCAGGGCCAGACGGGGACCCAGTACTTC
.,.,TRBV28,TRBJ2-7,CASSHGTNPYEQYF,TGTGCCAGCAGTCACGGGACAAACCCCTACGAGCAGTACTTC
TRBD1,.,TRBV5-4,TRBJ1-1,CASSLMTGLNTEAFF,TGTGCCAGCAGTTTGATGACAGGGTTGAACACTGAAGCTTTCTTT
.,.,TRBV28,TRBJ1-5,CASSPRRRGGGQPQHF,TGTGCCAGCAGCCCCAGGCGACGGGGGGGAGGTCAGCCCCAGCATTTT
TRBD1,.,TRBV27,TRBJ2-2,CATSGQGRVTGELFF,TGTGCCACCTCTGGACAGGGGAGAGTCACCGGGGAGCTGTTTTTT
.,.,TRBV7-9,TRBJ1-1,CASSLVRGTEAFF,TGTGCCAGCAGCCTGGTACGCGGCACTGAAGCTTTCTTT